A selection of T cell receptor beta chains follows, all from one sample in a study of shared clonotypes between healthy human individuals. Data came from immunoSEQ multiplex PCR; TCRdb stores just in-frame clones and leaves some out. The data hold about 2.4 million clones, with over 85% observed a single time. Sample: naive CD4+ T cells from PBMCs. These TCRs come from a man aged 18 to 30 in good health. Some clones in this sample may be carry-over from other donors' samples. The CDR3 runs from the conserved cysteine through the conserved F or W. Fields, in order: V gene, CDR3 protein.

TRBV23-1 CERRRGDTEAFF
TRBV27 CASSPLSGRFYNEQFF
TRBV27 CASSLVATSVDTQYF
TRBV9 CASSVVAASYEQYF
TRBV5-1 CASSPGTSGSNEQFF
TRBV5-1 CASSIVGPGGQDEQYF
TRBV2 CASKPGAGTGELFF
TRBV28 CASTSQLIYEQYF
TRBV5-1 CASSLDGGNQPQHF
TRBV5-1 CASSLEGGWGNQPQHF
TRBV5-1 CASSLEGHSNQPQHF
TRBV21-1 CASSKGLTRPTGELFF
TRBV10-1 CASSGRDRGYEQYF
TRBV19 CARVYVPHRSGTQYF
TRBV13 CASSVGTSGGRRYEQYF
TRBV2 CAWGDTNYGYTF
TRBV9 CASSVAADGSSYNEQFF
TRBV18 CASSPLEGSDQPQHF
TRBV5-4 CASSSRGGRNTGELFF
TRBV20-1 CSASLYNEQFF
TRBV27 CASSSTADRGFETQYF
TRBV19 CASSSGTDMNTEAFF
TRBV18 CASSLDRGNTIYF
TRBV5-5 CASSTQGNTEAFF
TRBV9 CASSVSPAGGNTIYF
TRBV4-1 CASSLRAGDREQYF
TRBV5-4 CASSLYGEETQYF
TRBV28 CATLQGGASNYGYTF
TRBV7-9 CASSGGAILNTEAFF
TRBV2 CASSAYGQRNYGYTF
TRBV30 CAENRGLETEAFF
TRBV19 CASSPTGGTGELFF
TRBV6-6 CASRPGPRNYGYTF
TRBV11-2 CASSSPRRGVWNYGYTF
TRBV5-8 CASSLEIGTVNQPQHF
TRBV28 CASSFPGGYEQYF
TRBV29-1 CSVGTGVGTEAFF
TRBV7-2 CASSLAFGSYNEQFF
TRBV7-9 CASSSTSGSSYNEQFF
TRBV19 CASSSPGQLGSYNEQFF
TRBV9 CASSPRGSTDTQYF
TRBV5-1 CARVFGRYNEQFF
TRBV5-6 CASSLFRLLMNTEAFF
TRBV30 CASRLAGATGELFF
TRBV9 CASSVLTNTEAFF
TRBV7-3 CASSLNGQQETQYF